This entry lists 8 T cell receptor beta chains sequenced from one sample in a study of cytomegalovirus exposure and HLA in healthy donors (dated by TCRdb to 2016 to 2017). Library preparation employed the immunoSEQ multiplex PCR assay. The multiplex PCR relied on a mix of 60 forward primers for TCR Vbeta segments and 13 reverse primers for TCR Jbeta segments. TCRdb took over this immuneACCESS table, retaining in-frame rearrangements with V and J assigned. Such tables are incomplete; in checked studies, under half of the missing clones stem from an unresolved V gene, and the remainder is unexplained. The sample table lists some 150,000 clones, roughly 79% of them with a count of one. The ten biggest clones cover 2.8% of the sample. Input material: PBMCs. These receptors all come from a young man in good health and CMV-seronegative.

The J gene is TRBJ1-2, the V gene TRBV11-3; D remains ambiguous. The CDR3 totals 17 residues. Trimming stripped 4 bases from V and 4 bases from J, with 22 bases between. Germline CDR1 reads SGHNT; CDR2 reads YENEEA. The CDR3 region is CASSSTTNKPTFYGYTF. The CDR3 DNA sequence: TGTGCCAGCAGCTCCACAACGAACAAGCCGACTTTCTATGGCTACACCTTC.

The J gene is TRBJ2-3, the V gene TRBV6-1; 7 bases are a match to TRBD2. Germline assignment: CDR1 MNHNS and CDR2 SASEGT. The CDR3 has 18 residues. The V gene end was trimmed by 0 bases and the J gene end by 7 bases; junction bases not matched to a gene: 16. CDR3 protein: CASSEASWGGGLYYTQYF. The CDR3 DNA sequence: TGTGCCAGCAGTGAAGCTTCCTGGGGCGGGGGTCTTTACTATACGCAGTATTTT.

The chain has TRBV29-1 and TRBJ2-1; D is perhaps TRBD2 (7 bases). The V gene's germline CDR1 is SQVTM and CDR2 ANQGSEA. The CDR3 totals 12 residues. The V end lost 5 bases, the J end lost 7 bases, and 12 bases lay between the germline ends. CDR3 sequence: CSVRGGANEQFF. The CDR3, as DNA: TGCAGCGTTAGGGGGGGGGCGAATGAGCAGTTCTTC.

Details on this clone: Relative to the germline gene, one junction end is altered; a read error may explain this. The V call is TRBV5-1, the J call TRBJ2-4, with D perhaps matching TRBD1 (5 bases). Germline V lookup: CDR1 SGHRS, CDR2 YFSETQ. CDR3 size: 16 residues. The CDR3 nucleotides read TGCGCCAGCAGCGCGGACAACTCATTTTCCAAAAACAGTCAGTACTTC. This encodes CASSADNSFSKNSQYF.

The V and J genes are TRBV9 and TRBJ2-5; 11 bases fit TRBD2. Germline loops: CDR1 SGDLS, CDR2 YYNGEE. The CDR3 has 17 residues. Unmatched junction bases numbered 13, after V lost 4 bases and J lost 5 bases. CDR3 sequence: CASSPGGSGGARETQYF. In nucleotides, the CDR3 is TGTGCCAGCAGCCCCGGTGGTAGCGGGGGGGCCCGGGAGACCCAGTACTTC.

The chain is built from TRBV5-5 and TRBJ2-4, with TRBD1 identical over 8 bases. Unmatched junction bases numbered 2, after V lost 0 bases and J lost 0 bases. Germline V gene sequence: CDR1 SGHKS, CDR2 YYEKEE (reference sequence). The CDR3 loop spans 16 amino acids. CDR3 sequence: CASSLGQGLAKNIQYF. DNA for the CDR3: TGTGCCAGCAGCTTGGGACAGGGGCTAGCCAAAAACATTCAGTACTTC.

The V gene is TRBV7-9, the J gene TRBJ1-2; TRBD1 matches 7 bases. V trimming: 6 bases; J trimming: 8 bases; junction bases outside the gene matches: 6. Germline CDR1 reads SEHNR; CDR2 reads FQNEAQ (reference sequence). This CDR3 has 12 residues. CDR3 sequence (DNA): TGTGCCAGCAGGCAGGGACAGTGGGGCTACACCTTC. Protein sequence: CASRQGQWGYTF.

The CDR3 region is CASSPTSGQLNYEQYV. The CDR3 DNA sequence: TGTGCCAGCAGTCCGACTAGCGGACAACTTAACTACGAGCAGTACGTC. The chain links TRBV28 to TRBJ2-7; 9 bases are a match to TRBD2. V trimming: 5 bases; J trimming: 3 bases; junction bases outside the gene matches: 11. CDR3 size: 16 residues. Germline V gives CDR1 MDHEN, CDR2 SYDVKM.